These 30 T cell receptor beta chains were all obtained from the same sample, sequenced in a study of technical replicates of blood from a few donors. Method: immunoSEQ multiplex PCR; TCRdb's copy keeps in-frame clones and lacks some. The repertoire has approximately 90,000 clones, about 95% of them found once; the top ten carry more than 0.2%. What was sequenced was T cells isolated from PBMCs. The origin of the receptors is a human donor in good health.

The J gene is TRBJ2-1, the V gene TRBV5-1; the match to TRBD2 covers 10 bases. Germline V gives CDR1 SGHRS, CDR2 YFSETQ. The CDR3 is made up of 15 amino acids. The V gene end was trimmed by 4 bases and the J gene end by 4 bases; junction bases not matched to a gene: 5. For the CDR3, the DNA is TGCGCCAGCAGCAACCCTAGCGGGGGATACAATGAGCAGTTCTTC. Its protein is CASSNPSGGYNEQFF. Looking up the rest from reference TRBV5-1 and TRBJ2-1 gives the full variable domain: KAGVTQTPRYLIKTRGQQVTLSCSPISGHRSVSWYQQTPGQGLQFLFEYFSETQRNKGNFPGRFSGRQFSNSRSEMNVSTLELGDSALYLCASSNPSGGYNEQFFGPGTRLTVL.

This chain links TRBV7-8 with TRBJ1-1; 9 bases line up with TRBD1. Germline trimming cut 5 bases from V and 3 bases from J; bases unmatched to any gene: 7. The CDR3 is 15 amino acids. CDR1 SGHVS and CDR2 FQNEAQ come from the germline V gene. CDR3 protein: CASSPQGARHTEAFF. The CDR3, as DNA: TGTGCCAGCAGCCCACAGGGGGCGCGCCACACTGAAGCTTTCTTT.

The chain couples TRBV6-5 to TRBJ2-7, with 8 bases aligning to TRBD1. V trimming: 5 bases; J trimming: 3 bases; junction bases outside the gene matches: 9. CDR1 is MNHEY and CDR2 is SVGAGI in the germline V gene. This CDR3 contains 15 residues. Written as DNA, the CDR3 is TGTGCCAGCAGTAATACGCGGGACAGGAGCTACGAGCAGTACTTC. This translates into CASSNTRDRSYEQYF.

The chain employs TRBV19 and TRBJ1-3; D is perhaps TRBD1 (6 bases). V lost 3 bases to trimming and J lost 8 bases, with 11 bases between them. This CDR3 spans 13 amino acids. Germline V gives CDR1 LNHDA, CDR2 SQIVND (reference sequence). The CDR3 loop is CASSISRGDTIYF. The CDR3 DNA sequence: TGTGCCAGTAGTATTTCCAGGGGAGACACCATATATTTT.

A single count supports this clone. The chain employs TRBV6-5 and TRBJ2-1; D is unclear. V shed 3 bases and J shed 6 bases, with 18 bases lying between them. CDR3 length equals 16 residues. Germline assignment: CDR1 MNHEY and CDR2 SVGAGI. This CDR3 reads CASSYGGTQTPNEQFF. The CDR3 nucleotides read TGTGCCAGCAGTTATGGCGGCACTCAGACCCCCAATGAGCAGTTCTTC.

This chain links TRBV29-1 with TRBJ1-2, with TRBD1 matching over 8 bases. CDR1 and CDR2 (germline): SQVTM, ANQGSEA. V shed 7 bases and J 6 bases; nucleotides not matched to a gene: 4. This CDR3 has 11 amino acids. This chain's CDR3 is CSDMTGDGYTF. The CDR3 DNA reads as TGCAGCGACATGACAGGGGATGGCTACACCTTC.

The chain couples TRBV19 to TRBJ1-5, with D possibly TRBD1 on 5 matching bases. The CDR3 totals 13 residues. V lost 6 bases to trimming and J lost 6 bases, with 12 bases between them. In germline, CDR1 is LNHDA, CDR2 SQIVND (reference sequence). CDR3 protein: CASRDNQAQPQHF. In DNA, the CDR3 is TGTGCCAGTAGGGACAATCAGGCTCAGCCCCAGCATTTT.

V is TRBV11-2 and J is TRBJ2-1, with D maybe TRBD2 (5 bases). V was clipped by 6 bases and J by 0 bases, with 6 bases between them. The CDR3 sequence is 13 residues long. CDR1 and CDR2 from the germline V gene are SGHAT and FQNNGV. CDR3 in DNA: TGTGCCAGCAGAGGGAGCTCCTACAATGAGCAGTTCTTC. This gives the protein CASRGSSYNEQFF.

A single count supports this clone. V gene TRBV30 combines with J gene TRBJ2-2, with D uncertain. This CDR3 has 15 residues. The germline gives CDR1 GTSNPN, CDR2 SVGIG (reference sequence). Trimming removed 5 bases from V and 6 bases from J, with 19 bases in between. The CDR3 is CAWDPGPPVAGELFF. CDR3 in DNA: TGTGCCTGGGACCCGGGTCCTCCTGTCGCCGGGGAGCTGTTTTTT.

The chain carries TRBV21-1 and TRBJ2-2; the table's D call TRBD2 went unverified against the DNA. TRBV21-1 is a recognized pseudogene. This CDR3 has 14 amino acids. CDR3 in DNA: TGTGCCAGCATCTCCCCTTTCTACACCGGGGAGCTGTTTTTT. Translated: CASISPFYTGELFF.

The V gene is TRBV19, the J gene TRBJ2-5; D ambiguous. V was cut by 3 bases and J by 6 bases, with 11 bases left in between. In germline, CDR1 is LNHDA, CDR2 SQIVND (reference sequence). CDR3 length equals 13 residues. The CDR3 region is CASSMPVAKTQYF. CDR3 DNA sequence: TGTGCCAGTAGTATGCCCGTTGCGAAGACCCAGTACTTC.

The chain recombines TRBV5-6 with TRBJ1-1; no clear D gene. Trimming removed 2 bases at V and 0 bases at J, with 20 bases between. There are 18 residues in the CDR3. Germline CDR1 reads SGHDT; CDR2 reads YYEEEE. CDR3 bases: TGTGCCAGCAGCTTATTTGGGCAGCTCGGAAGGATGAACACTGAAGCTTTCTTT. This encodes CASSLFGQLGRMNTEAFF.

This chain links TRBV4-2 with TRBJ1-1; TRBD1 matches at 8 bases. Germline assignment: CDR1 LGHNA and CDR2 YNFKEQ. With 1 base clipped from V and 1 base from J, the junction kept 2 bases outside the gene matches. CDR3 size: 15 residues. The CDR3 spells CASSQVTGGNTEAFF. The CDR3, as DNA: TGTGCCAGCAGCCAAGTAACAGGGGGGAACACTGAAGCTTTCTTT.

This clone appeared a single time. V gene TRBV6-5 combines with J gene TRBJ2-3, with 8 bases fitting TRBD2. Trimming removed 2 bases from V and 2 bases from J; junction bases left unmatched: 3. Germline CDR1 reads MNHEY; CDR2 reads SVGAGI. This CDR3 is built from 15 residues. The CDR3 DNA follows: TGTGCCAGCAGTTACGAAGCGGGGGACACAGATACGCAGTATTTT. It is translated as CASSYEAGDTDTQYF.

The J gene is TRBJ1-4, the V gene TRBV19; 10 bases fit TRBD1. The CDR3 is 16 residues long. Germline values: CDR1 LNHDA, CDR2 SQIVND (reference sequence). The V and J ends lost 9 bases and 1 base, in that order; junction bases with no gene match: 8. CDR3 in amino acids: CASHDRGRETNEKLFF. The CDR3 coding sequence is TGTGCCAGCCACGACAGGGGGCGTGAAACTAATGAAAAACTGTTTTTT.

Only one count was recorded for this clone. This sequence joins TRBV5-4 and TRBJ1-1; D uncertain. The CDR3 runs 14 residues. Trimming removed 4 bases from V and 1 base from J, with 11 bases in between. Germline V lookup: CDR1 SGHNT, CDR2 YYREEE (reference sequence). The CDR3 sequence: CASSDTVSNTEAFF. CDR3 nucleotides: TGTGCCAGCAGCGATACAGTATCGAACACTGAAGCTTTCTTT. The whole variable domain, remainder taken from reference TRBV5-4 and TRBJ1-1, is ETGVTQSPTHLIKTRGQQVTLRCSSQSGHNTVSWYQQALGQGPQFIFQYYREEENGRGNFPPRFSGLQFPNYSSELNVNALELDDSALYLCASSDTVSNTEAFFGQGTRLTVV.

V and J are TRBV4-1 and TRBJ2-1, with 11 bases fitting TRBD2. The V gene's germline CDR1 is MGHRA and CDR2 YSYEKL. This CDR3 is 15 amino acids long. J was trimmed by 7 bases and V by 0 bases; bases with no gene match: 2. Here the CDR3 reads CASSQDTSGGNEQFF. Here the CDR3 DNA reads TGCGCCAGCAGCCAAGATACTAGCGGGGGTAATGAGCAGTTCTTC.

This chain uses TRBV6-1 with TRBJ2-1; D remains unclear. The CDR3 spans 12 residues. Trimming removed 8 bases at V and 5 bases at J, with 10 bases between. Germline values: CDR1 MNHNS, CDR2 SASEGT. The CDR3 here is CASRVVHNEQFF. The CDR3 DNA follows: TGTGCCAGCCGTGTCGTTCACAATGAGCAGTTCTTC.

In this sample, this clone turned up once. This chain links TRBV5-6 with TRBJ2-7; 8 positions agree with TRBD2. CDR3 length: 14 amino acids. Germline CDR1 SGHDT, CDR2 YYEEEE. Unmatched junction bases numbered 2, after V lost 1 base and J lost 2 bases. As DNA, the CDR3 is TGTGCCAGCAGCTTGTACGGGGGGGCCTACGAGCAGTACTTC. It is translated as CASSLYGGAYEQYF.

This clone has just one count. The rearrangement joins TRBV27 to TRBJ2-7; D possibly corresponds to TRBD1 (5 bases). The CDR3 loop spans 13 amino acids. The germline V gene encodes CDR1 MNHEY and CDR2 SMNVEV (reference sequence). V lost 1 base and J lost 6, with 10 bases in between. The CDR3 reads CASSLYARAEQYF. The CDR3 bases are TGTGCCAGCAGTTTATACGCCAGGGCCGAGCAGTACTTC.

The chain joins TRBV10-1 to TRBJ2-7; 8 positions agree with TRBD1. J gave up 10 bases and V 6 bases, and 5 bases lay outside the gene matches. Germline V gene lookup returns CDR1 WNHNN and CDR2 SYGVQD (reference sequence). CDR3 length: 11 residues. The CDR3 spells CASRDRATQYF. CDR3 sequence (DNA): TGCGCCAGCAGGGACAGGGCCACTCAGTACTTC.

V is TRBV30 and J is TRBJ1-1; D is possibly TRBD1 (5 bases). In germline, CDR1 is GTSNPN, CDR2 SVGIG (reference sequence). The CDR3 contains 13 residues. The V and J ends lost 2 bases and 4 bases respectively, with 11 bases between them. CDR3 in amino acids: CAWSQGWGTEAFF. In DNA form, the CDR3 reads TGTGCCTGGAGTCAGGGATGGGGCACTGAAGCTTTCTTT.

This clone is a singleton in its sample. The chain employs TRBV9 and TRBJ1-6; D gene unclear. Trimming removed 3 bases at V and 15 bases at J, with 13 bases between. In germline, CDR1 is SGDLS, CDR2 YYNGEE. CDR3 length equals 12 residues. DNA for the CDR3: TGTGCCAGCAGCGCGGGTCAGGAGGGCCTCCACTTT. Translating gives CASSAGQEGLHF.

The chain employs TRBV6-5 and TRBJ2-7, with 8 positions matching TRBD1. The germline CDR1 and CDR2 sequences are MNHEY and SVGAGI. V lost 8 bases to trimming and J lost 3 bases; unmatched junction nucleotides: 6. The CDR3 runs 13 residues. In DNA form, the CDR3 reads TGTGCCAGCGAAGGGACAGGAGGCTACGAGCAGTACTTC. Amino acids: CASEGTGGYEQYF.

V gene TRBV11-2 combines with J gene TRBJ2-7, with unresolved D. The CDR3 is 17 amino acids. The ends were cut back, 0 bases at V and 5 bases at J, with 20 bases in the middle. CDR1 and CDR2 from the germline V gene are SGHAT and FQNNGV. The chain's CDR3 is CASSLDSFSGARDEQYF. In DNA form, the CDR3 reads TGTGCCAGCAGCTTAGATTCCTTTTCCGGCGCCCGGGACGAGCAGTACTTC.

This clone was observed once. V is TRBV6-5 and J is TRBJ2-2, with D perhaps matching TRBD2 (5 bases). The CDR3 contains 13 residues. CDR1 is MNHEY, CDR2 SVGAGI, per germline. The V end was cut by 6 bases, the J end by 4 bases, with 9 bases between. This CDR3 is CASRSSGTGELFF. Written as DNA, the CDR3 is TGTGCCAGCAGGAGCAGCGGCACCGGGGAGCTGTTTTTT.

The CDR3 region is CASSPMGGRDYGYTF. The CDR3 coding sequence is TGTGCCAGCTCACCTATGGGGGGACGAGACTATGGCTACACCTTC. The chain recombines TRBV18 with TRBJ1-2; a possible D gene is TRBD1 (5 bases). Germline-derived CDR1 and CDR2 are KGHSH and LQKENI. V lost 3 bases and J 3 bases, leaving 14 bases between the germline ends. The CDR3 contains 15 residues.

This chain joins TRBV7-2 and TRBJ1-1; D possibly corresponds to TRBD1 (6 bases). This CDR3 is 15 amino acids long. Germline CDR1 is SGHTA and CDR2 is FQGNSA. Trimming stripped 1 base from V and 11 bases from J, with 20 bases between. The CDR3 region is CASSLVPGVVEPAFF. CDR3 DNA sequence: TGTGCCAGCAGCTTAGTACCAGGGGTTGTTGAACCGGCTTTCTTT.

The chain uses TRBV14 and TRBJ2-7, with 9 bases that match TRBD1. The J segment lost 7 bases and the V segment lost 5 bases, leaving 12 bases of the junction unmatched. The CDR3 totals 15 residues. CDR1 and CDR2 from the germline V gene are SGHDN and FVKESK. DNA of the CDR3: TGTGCCAGCAGCGCCTGGGACAGGGAGCACCCTGAGCAGTACTTC. Its translation: CASSAWDREHPEQYF.

The V call is TRBV7-9, the J call TRBJ1-6, with D perhaps TRBD1 (5 bases). CDR1 and CDR2 from the germline V gene are SEHNR and FQNEAQ (reference sequence). Trimming stripped 1 base from V and 7 bases from J, with 11 bases between. The CDR3 is 15 residues long. The CDR3 spells CASSLDAAGNSPLHF. For the CDR3, the DNA is TGTGCCAGCAGCTTAGATGCGGCAGGGAATTCACCCCTCCACTTT.